This T cell receptor beta chain was sequenced during a study of T-cell memory formation after mild COVID-19. The study's findings and limits: Cross-reactive memory appears to have joined, as suggested by some responding clones showing up in pre-infection memory. Most CD4+ clones that shrank were in CM and EM, while CD8+ ones turned up in EMRA.

Using its own MiXCR run on the 5' RACE reads, TCRdb lists one record per CDR3 protein. The repertoire has a few hundred thousand distinct CDR3 sequences, about 21% of them found once; the top ten carry around 12%. In this sample, this clonotype turned up once. The antigen is undetermined. Germline V lookup: CDR1 LNHDA, CDR2 SQIVND (reference sequence). Trimming pared 5 bases from V and 1 base from J, leaving 9 bases between. The CDR3 extends over 14 amino acids. The clonotype originates from an adult woman who had mild COVID-19 (a few samples of this study predate the infection). Cell type and time point are not known. Sequencing input: PBMCs or a T cell subset sorted from them (not recorded which). The chain has TRBV19 and TRBJ1-5, with D maybe TRBD1 (5 bases). The CDR3 loop reads CASSLDRSNQPQHF. Written as DNA, the CDR3 is TGTGCCAGTAGTCTTGACAGAAGCAATCAGCCCCAGCATTTT.